This T cell receptor (beta chain) was identified during a study of blood T cell repertoires in COVID-19. Study information: PBMCs, B-cell-depleted T cells, or T cells were the source of the cDNA or gDNA that made up the material.

V dropped 1 base and J dropped 4 bases, with 11 bases sitting between them. The CDR3 is 14 residues long. The germline V gene encodes CDR1 MDHEN and CDR2 SYDVKM. This clone was counted a single time. Sequencing used immunoSEQ multiplex PCR; TCRdb keeps in-frame clones, though not all of them. The table includes about 100,000 clones, 80% to 95% detected once. The receptor's source is a man between 60 and 75 years old with acute or convalescent COVID-19. The sample consisted of peripheral blood. V and J are TRBV28 and TRBJ2-7; D gene uncertain. Here the CDR3 DNA reads TGTGCCAGCAGTTTATCACGAGCTCTATACGAGCAGTACTTC. Residues: CASSLSRALYEQYF.